A selection of T cell receptor beta chains follows, all from one sample in a study of T-cell memory formation after mild COVID-19. TCRdb called the 5' RACE reads again in MiXCR, with one record for every CDR3 protein. This table holds about 540,000 distinct CDR3 sequences, roughly 22% found once. The sample was PBMCs or a T cell subset sorted from them (not recorded which). Every receptor here comes from an adult woman who had mild COVID-19 (a few samples of this study predate the infection). Cell type and time point are not known. CDR3s include the opening cysteine and the closing phenylalanine or tryptophan. A D gene is named only where the DNA matches it firmly. Size is stated for part of the rows, as once, few or many counts, or as a class when the clone is expanded.

CATSSEDRGSYEQYF | TGTGCCACCAGCAGTGAGGACAGGGGTAGTTACGAGCAGTACTTC | TRBJ2-7 | 15 | TRBV15 | TRBD1 | .
CAISALGAGGGGEQYF | TGTGCCATCAGCGCCTTAGGAGCGGGAGGTGGCGGCGAGCAGTACTTC | TRBJ2-7 | 16 | TRBV10-3 | TRBD2 | .
CASRTGNQETQYF | TGTGCCAGCAGGACAGGGAACCAAGAGACCCAGTACTTC | TRBJ2-5 | 13 | TRBV12-3/TRBV12-4 | TRBD1 | few
CASSLARGSPILGYTF | TGTGCCAGCAGCTTAGCGAGAGGGTCCCCGATTTTGGGCTACACCTTC | TRBJ1-2 | 16 | TRBV7-2 | . | .
CASSIKGLHGELFF | TGTGCCAGTAGTATAAAGGGGCTTCACGGGGAGCTGTTTTTT | TRBJ2-2 | 14 | TRBV19 | . | .
CASSQGQSEETQYF | TGCGCCAGCAGCCAGGGCCAGAGTGAGGAGACCCAGTACTTC | TRBJ2-5 | 14 | TRBV4-1 | . | .
CSADPIVWGGDGYTF | TGCAGTGCCGATCCCATTGTGTGGGGTGGAGACGGCTACACCTTC | TRBJ1-2 | 15 | TRBV20-1 | . | few
CASRDRSNQPQHF | TGTGCCAGTAGGGACCGTAGCAATCAGCCCCAGCATTTT | TRBJ1-5 | 13 | TRBV19 | . | few
CASTQMGPGSYEQYF | TGTGCCAGCACCCAAATGGGACCGGGATCCTACGAGCAGTACTTC | TRBJ2-7 | 15 | TRBV21-1 | . | few
CASSLDLAGNNEQFF | TGTGCCAGCAGCTTGGACCTAGCGGGAAACAATGAGCAGTTCTTC | TRBJ2-1 | 15 | TRBV5-4 | TRBD2 | .
CATRPSGGYEQYF | TGTGCCACCCGACCTAGCGGTGGGTACGAGCAGTACTTC | TRBJ2-7 | 13 | TRBV3-1 | TRBD2 | .
CASRPGTGTYEQYF | TGTGCCAGCAGACCCGGGACAGGAACCTACGAGCAGTACTTC | TRBJ2-7 | 14 | TRBV12-3/TRBV12-4 | TRBD1 | few
CASSPGLAPYNEQFF | TGCGCCAGCAGCCCCGGACTAGCCCCCTACAATGAGCAGTTCTTC | TRBJ2-1 | 15 | TRBV5-1 | TRBD2 | many
CASSLSLTHTSPLHF | TGTGCCAGCAGTTTGTCACTCACACACACTTCACCCCTCCACTTT | TRBJ1-6 | 15 | TRBV6-5 | . | few
CATSPWASGQGVGGYTF | TGTGCCACCAGCCCATGGGCATCCGGACAGGGAGTTGGGGGCTACACCTTC | TRBJ1-2 | 17 | TRBV15 | TRBD1 | few
CASSVYMNNEQFF | TGTGCCAGCAGCGTTTATATGAACAATGAGCAGTTCTTC | TRBJ2-1 | 13 | TRBV9 | . | many
CASSLGGSTGVYGYTF | TGTGCCAGCAGTTTAGGGGGATCCACCGGAGTCTATGGCTACACCTTC | TRBJ1-2 | 16 | TRBV12-3/TRBV12-4 | . | .
CASSLIRATEAFF | TGTGCCAGCAGCTTGATCAGGGCCACTGAAGCTTTCTTT | TRBJ1-1 | 13 | TRBV7-2 | . | few
CASSYTTPGQGVHTAYEQYF | TGTGCCAGCAGTTACACAACACCGGGACAGGGGGTTCACACCGCCTACGAGCAGTACTTC | TRBJ2-7 | 20 | TRBV6-6 | TRBD1 | .
CASSESGTNYNEQFF | TGTGCCAGCAGTGAATCCGGGACCAACTACAATGAGCAGTTCTTC | TRBJ2-1 | 15 | TRBV25-1 | . | .
CASSSEGLFF | TGTGCCAGCAGCTCCGAGGGCCTGTTTTTT | TRBJ1-4 | 10 | TRBV7-9 | . | few
CASSQAVSGTRYNEQFF | TGCGCCAGCAGCCAAGCCGTTAGCGGGACCAGATACAATGAGCAGTTCTTC | TRBJ2-1 | 17 | TRBV5-1 | TRBD2 | .
CASSFSRETQYF | TGCGCCAGCAGCTTTTCCAGAGAGACCCAGTACTTC | TRBJ2-5 | 12 | TRBV5-1 | . | few
CASSFYRANEQYF | TGTGCCAGCAGCTTCTACAGGGCGAACGAGCAGTACTTC | TRBJ2-7 | 13 | TRBV7-2 | . | few